Each of the 29 T cell receptor beta chains below was sequenced from the same sample in a study of shared clonotypes between healthy human individuals. Repertoires were generated with immunoSEQ multiplex PCR, while TCRdb's copy carries only in-frame clones and drops some. The table has some 490,000 clones, around 85% seen once. The sample taken for sequencing was PBMCs. The receptors stem from a woman aged 40 to 50 in good health. Some clones in this sample may be carry-over from other donors' samples.

About this clone itself: This likely stems from a read error, as it lies one base from a far larger clone. V usage is TRBV28 and J usage is TRBJ2-7; D might be TRBD1 (5 bases). The CDR3 contains 12 residues. CDR1 and CDR2 from the germline V gene are MDHEN and SYDVKM. CDR3 in DNA: TGTGCCAGCGGCAGGGCCTCCTACGAGCAGCACTTC. Protein product: CASGRASYEQHF. Supplemented by reference TRBV28 and TRBJ2-7, the full variable domain reads DVKVTQSSRYLVKRTGEKVFLECVQDMDHENMFWYRQDPGLGLRLIYFSYDVKMKEKGDIPEGYSVSREKKERFSLILESASTNQTSMYLCASGRASYEQHFGPGTRLTVT.

This chain connects TRBV7-8 to TRBJ2-5; 10 bases agree with TRBD2. After removal of 2 bases from V and 3 bases from J, the junction contained 0 bases not matched to a gene. CDR3 length equals 14 residues. Per the germline V gene, CDR1 is SGHVS and CDR2 is FQNEAQ. The CDR3 loop is CASSLLAGEETQYF. As DNA, the CDR3 is TGTGCCAGCAGCTTACTAGCGGGAGAAGAGACCCAGTACTTC.

The rearrangement links TRBV2 to TRBJ2-7; 9 nucleotides align to TRBD1. CDR3 length: 13 residues. J was trimmed by 6 bases and V by 8 bases; bases with no gene match: 8. The V gene's germline CDR1 is SNHLY and CDR2 FYNNEI. CDR3 protein: CASYGTGNVEQYF. CDR3 nucleotide sequence: TGTGCCAGCTATGGGACAGGGAACGTCGAGCAGTACTTC. Supplemented by reference TRBV2 and TRBJ2-7, the full variable domain reads EPEVTQTPSHQVTQMGQEVILRCVPISNHLYFYWYRQILGQKVEFLVSFYNNEISEKSEIFDDQFSVERPDGSNFTLKIRSTKLEDSAMYFCASYGTGNVEQYFGPGTRLTVT.

J is TRBJ1-1 and V is TRBV27; D is possibly TRBD1 (6 bases). CDR1 is MNHEY and CDR2 is SMNVEV in the germline V gene (reference sequence). The V gene lost 5 bases and the J gene lost 0 bases, with 7 bases spanning the gap. This CDR3 region has 13 residues. The CDR3 nucleotides read TGTGCCAGCAGTCGGGGGCTGAACACTGAAGCTTTCTTT. This encodes CASSRGLNTEAFF.

The DNA of the CDR3 is TGTGCCAGCAGTCTACAGCGCGGTGAGCAGTTCTTC. It codes for CASSLQRGEQFF. V usage is TRBV27 and J usage is TRBJ2-1; D is undetermined. The CDR3 extends over 12 amino acids. Germline values: CDR1 MNHEY, CDR2 SMNVEV (reference sequence). Trimming removed 5 bases at V and 9 bases at J, with 11 bases between.

This clone was seen a few times. V gene TRBV6-6 combines with J gene TRBJ1-3; no definite D call. CDR1 and CDR2 from the germline V gene are MNHNY and SVGAGI (reference sequence). This CDR3 has 15 amino acids. V dropped 2 bases and J dropped 2 bases, with 10 bases sitting between them. CDR3 nucleotides: TGTGCCAGCAGTTACGAAGGTTCACCTGGAAACACCATATATTTT. Amino acid sequence: CASSYEGSPGNTIYF.

In the case of this clone: This likely came from a read error, as a far larger clone is one base away. Other DNA sequences in this sample translate to the same CDR3. J is TRBJ1-2 and V is TRBV28; TRBD1 agrees at 8 bases. The J segment lost 8 bases and the V segment lost 6 bases, leaving 8 bases of the junction unmatched. This CDR3 is built from 13 residues. Germline values: CDR1 MDHEN, CDR2 SYDVKM. The CDR3 spells CASSPGGRPGYTF. CDR3 DNA sequence: TGTGCCAGCAGCCCAGGGGGCAGGCCGGGCTACACCTTC.

This clone is a singleton in its sample. The likely explanation is a read error, given a far larger clone one base away. This rearrangement joins TRBV4-1 to TRBJ1-5, with D possibly being TRBD1 (5 bases). Germline V CDR1 and CDR2: MGHRA, YSYEKL. V was cut by 3 bases and J by 5 bases, with 8 bases left in between. This CDR3 region has 13 residues. In DNA, the CDR3 is TGCGCCAGCAGCCACAGGGAGGATCAGCCCCAGCATTTT. This sequence encodes CASSHREDQPQHF.

The chain carries TRBV7-9 and TRBJ2-3, with D hard to call. Germline V gene lookup returns CDR1 SEHNR and CDR2 FQNEAQ (reference sequence). V lost 1 base, J lost 3 bases, and 11 bases lay in between. The CDR3 has 15 amino acids. The CDR3 loop is CASSLGVAATDTQYF. CDR3 nucleotides: TGTGCCAGCAGCTTAGGTGTGGCAGCAACAGATACGCAGTATTTT.

The J gene is TRBJ2-1, the V gene TRBV27; 13 positions match TRBD2. The CDR3 sequence is 14 residues long. The germline CDR1 and CDR2 sequences are MNHEY and SMNVEV (reference sequence). V was pared by 6 bases and J by 8 bases, with 4 bases of the junction left unmatched. The CDR3 sequence: CASSRTSGRDEQFF. The CDR3 region has the DNA TGTGCCAGCAGCCGGACTAGCGGGAGAGATGAGCAGTTCTTC.

This clone was counted a single time. This chain uses TRBV29-1 with TRBJ2-7, with 12 bases lining up with TRBD1. Germline V gene sequence: CDR1 SQVTM, CDR2 ANQGSEA. The J segment lost 6 bases and the V segment lost 7 bases, leaving 13 bases of the junction unmatched. This CDR3 region has 15 residues. CDR3 protein: CSGTGTGGSLGEQYF. CDR3 sequence (DNA): TGCAGCGGAACCGGGACAGGGGGCTCTCTGGGCGAGCAGTACTTC.

V is TRBV28 and J is TRBJ2-3, with no clear D. Germline CDR1 and CDR2: MDHEN and SYDVKM. Trimming took off 5 bases at V and 0 bases at J, with 15 bases between the two ends. The length of the CDR3 is 16 residues. The CDR3 protein is CASSRRVTGSTDTQYF. The CDR3 nucleotides are TGTGCCAGCAGTCGACGGGTAACCGGAAGCACAGATACGCAGTATTTT.

On this clone itself: A far larger clone is a single base away, which makes a read error likely. The sample holds other DNA sequences that translate to the same CDR3. The J gene is TRBJ1-1, the V gene TRBV20-1; D not certain. CDR3 size: 11 residues. The germline CDR1 and CDR2 sequences are DFQATT and SNEGSKA (reference sequence). CDR3 sequence reads: CSASKNTEAFF. Here the CDR3 DNA reads TGCAGTGCTAGTAAGAACACTGAAGCTTTCTTC.

The V and J genes are TRBV30 and TRBJ2-7, with 9 bases aligning to TRBD2. Germline V gives CDR1 GTSNPN, CDR2 SVGIG (reference sequence). CDR3 size: 14 residues. Germline trimming cut 0 bases from V and 4 bases from J; bases unmatched to any gene: 4. In DNA, the CDR3 is TGTGCCTGGAGTGTAGGCGGGAGGGGGTACGAGCAGTACTTC. Translation gives CAWSVGGRGYEQYF.

The V and J genes are TRBV6-4 and TRBJ2-2; 8 nucleotides align to TRBD1. The CDR3 covers 14 residues. CDR1 and CDR2 (germline): MRHNA, SNTAGT. V lost 5 bases and J lost 7; bases outside the gene matches: 6. In DNA, the CDR3 is TGTGCCAGCAGTCGGACAGGGACCAGCGGGGAGCTGTTTTTT. It translates to CASSRTGTSGELFF.

The chain uses TRBV19 and TRBJ2-5, with 13 bases identical to TRBD2. The ends lost 6 bases at V and 0 bases at J; junction bases unmatched: 4. The length of the CDR3 is 16 residues. CDR1 and CDR2 from the germline V gene are LNHDA and SQIVND (reference sequence). CDR3 sequence: CASSQGLAGNQETQYF. CDR3 bases: TGTGCCAGTAGCCAGGGACTAGCGGGGAACCAAGAGACCCAGTACTTC. Together with reference TRBV19 and TRBJ2-5, the CDR3 gives the full variable domain: DGGITQSPKYLFRKEGQNVTLSCEQNLNHDAMYWYRQDPGQGLRLIYYSQIVNDFQKGDIAEGYSVSREKKESFPLTVTSAQKNPTAFYLCASSQGLAGNQETQYFGPGTRLLVL.

V gene TRBV5-4 combines with J gene TRBJ1-1, with a tentative D call TRBD1 (6 bases). This CDR3 has 14 residues. V was clipped by 4 bases and J by 0 bases, with 10 bases between them. Germline values: CDR1 SGHNT, CDR2 YYREEE (reference sequence). The CDR3 bases are TGTGCCAGCAGCCTGACAGGCGTGAACACTGAAGCTTTCTTT. Its translation: CASSLTGVNTEAFF.

This clone was detected ten times or more. The rearrangement links TRBV18 to TRBJ2-4; TRBD1 matches 7 bases. V dropped 2 bases and J dropped 7; count of bases not matched to a gene: 5. This CDR3 is built from 14 residues. Germline V lookup: CDR1 KGHSH, CDR2 LQKENI. The CDR3 DNA sequence: TGTGCCAGCTCACCAGAGACAGGGCGGAACATTCAGTACTTC. Amino acid sequence: CASSPETGRNIQYF.

This clone was detected a few times. The rearrangement joins TRBV29-1 to TRBJ1-1; D is undetermined. Looked up from germline, CDR1 is SQVTM and CDR2 is ANQGSEA. The CDR3 extends over 10 amino acids. Trimming pared 7 bases from V and 3 bases from J, leaving 6 bases between. CDR3 sequence: CSGGYTEAFF. In nucleotides, the CDR3 is TGCAGCGGGGGATACACTGAAGCTTTCTTT.

The chain uses TRBV30 and TRBJ1-1; D is ambiguous. V dropped 0 bases and J dropped 1 base, with 12 bases sitting between them. This CDR3 is 15 amino acids long. The germline V gene encodes CDR1 GTSNPN and CDR2 SVGIG (reference sequence). The CDR3 here is CAWSVPPYQNTEAFF. DNA of the CDR3: TGTGCCTGGAGTGTACCACCATACCAGAACACTGAAGCTTTCTTT.

V gene TRBV6-1 combines with J gene TRBJ2-7; 8 bases agree with TRBD1. With V trimmed by 3 bases and J by 1 base, 5 bases remained unmatched. Germline lookup yields CDR1 MNHNS and CDR2 SASEGT. The CDR3 consists of 15 residues. CDR3 loop: CASSEDRTGSYEQYF. For the CDR3, the DNA is TGTGCCAGCAGTGAGGACAGGACAGGGTCCTACGAGCAGTACTTC.

The chain carries TRBV28 and TRBJ2-7; D possibly uses TRBD1 or TRBD2 (6 bases each). CDR1 and CDR2 from the germline V gene are MDHEN and SYDVKM. CDR3 size: 15 residues. Trimming removed 3 bases at V and 6 bases at J, with 18 bases between. CDR3 DNA sequence: TGTGCCAGCAGTTTCGATCACAGGGAGGTGAGCGAGCAGTACTTC. Translating gives CASSFDHREVSEQYF.

J is TRBJ1-3 and V is TRBV28; TRBD1 might be the D (5 bases). The CDR3 extends over 15 amino acids. V gave up 6 bases and J gave up 5 bases, with 17 bases separating them. Germline V gene data show CDR1 as MDHEN and CDR2 as SYDVKM. The CDR3 loop is CASSKRGGKRNTIYF. The CDR3 DNA reads TGTGCCAGCAGCAAACGCGGGGGGAAGAGAAACACCATATATTTT.

Details on this clone: The sample carries other DNA sequences with the same CDR3. The gene calls are TRBV2 and TRBJ1-1; no reliable D call. This CDR3 has 12 residues. V was cut by 3 bases and J by 2 bases, with 4 bases left in between. Looked up from germline, CDR1 is SNHLY and CDR2 is FYNNEI. CDR3 protein: CASSDSNTEAFF. CDR3 nucleotides: TGTGCCAGCAGTGATAGCAACACTGAAGCTTTCTTT.

This chain connects TRBV14 to TRBJ2-5; no clear D. V lost 0 bases to trimming and J lost 4 bases, with 9 bases between them. Germline CDR1 is SGHDN and CDR2 is FVKESK. The CDR3 covers 14 residues. In DNA, the CDR3 is TGTGCCAGCAGCCAAGAACCGGTGGGAGAGACCCAGTACTTC. Amino acid sequence: CASSQEPVGETQYF. The full variable domain, completed using reference TRBV14 and TRBJ2-5, is EAGVTQFPSHSVIEKGQTVTLRCDPISGHDNLYWYRRVMGKEIKFLLHFVKESKQDESGMPNNRFLAERTGGTYSTLKVQPAELEDSGVYFCASSQEPVGETQYFGPGTRLLVL.

This sequence joins TRBV4-1 and TRBJ1-4; D is possibly TRBD1 (6 bases). The germline CDR1 and CDR2 sequences are MGHRA and YSYEKL. This CDR3 is 14 amino acids long. V was pared by 6 bases and J by 3 bases, with 11 bases between. In DNA, the CDR3 is TGCGCCAGCAGGCGGACAGAATCTAATGAAAAACTGTTTTTT. Residues: CASRRTESNEKLFF.

This clone was seen a few times. This chain uses TRBV7-9 with TRBJ1-4; D unclear. Trimming took 1 base from V and 8 from J, leaving 11 bases between them. This CDR3 spans 14 amino acids. Germline V lookup: CDR1 SEHNR, CDR2 FQNEAQ (reference sequence). In nucleotides, the CDR3 is TGTGCCAGCAGCTTAGGCCAACCCGGGGAAAAACTGTTTTTT. Amino acid sequence: CASSLGQPGEKLFF.

The V gene is TRBV9, the J gene TRBJ2-7, with D maybe TRBD2 (7 bases). Looked up from germline, CDR1 is SGDLS and CDR2 is YYNGEE. V was shortened by 4 bases and J by 0 bases, with 14 bases between the two germline ends. CDR3 length equals 15 residues. In nucleotides, the CDR3 is TGTGCCAGCAGCACCAGCGGGACACCCTCCTACGAGCAGTACTTC. This translates into CASSTSGTPSYEQYF. Variable domain in full (rest from reference TRBV9 and TRBJ2-7): DSGVTQTPKHLITATGQRVTLRCSPRSGDLSVYWYQQSLDQGLQFLIQYYNGEERAKGNILERFSAQQFPDLHSELNLSSLELGDSALYFCASSTSGTPSYEQYFGPGTRLTVT.

The chain uses TRBV11-2 and TRBJ2-5; 13 bases line up with TRBD2. The CDR3 consists of 15 residues. The V segment lost 5 bases and the J segment 9 bases; nucleotides outside the gene matches: 9. The germline CDR1 and CDR2 sequences are SGHAT and FQNNGV. The CDR3 reads CASSPRLAGGTPQYF. CDR3 DNA: TGTGCCAGCAGCCCGCGACTAGCGGGAGGCACGCCCCAGTACTTC.